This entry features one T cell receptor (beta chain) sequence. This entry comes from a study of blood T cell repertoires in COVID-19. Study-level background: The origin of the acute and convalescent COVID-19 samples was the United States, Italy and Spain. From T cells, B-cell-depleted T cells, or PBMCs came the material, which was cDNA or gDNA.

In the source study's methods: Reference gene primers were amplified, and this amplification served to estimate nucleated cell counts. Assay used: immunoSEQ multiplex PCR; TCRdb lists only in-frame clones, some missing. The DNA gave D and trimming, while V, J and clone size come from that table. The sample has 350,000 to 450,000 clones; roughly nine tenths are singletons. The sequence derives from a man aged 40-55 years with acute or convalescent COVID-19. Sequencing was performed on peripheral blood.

This CDR3 is CASSVWTGVNTEAFF. The CDR3 nucleotides are TGTGCCAGTAGTGTCTGGACAGGAGTGAACACTGAAGCTTTCTTT. J is TRBJ1-1 and V is TRBV19; TRBD1 agrees at 7 bases. The junction had 6 bases not matched to a gene; V was cut back by 5 bases and J by 0 bases. This CDR3 spans 15 amino acids. CDR1 is LNHDA, CDR2 SQIVND, per germline (reference sequence).